This T cell receptor beta chain stems from a study of somatic mutations in cytotoxic T cells in rheumatoid arthritis. With V trimmed by 4 bases and J by 3 bases, 6 bases remained unmatched. Germline V gene lookup returns CDR1 MNHEY and CDR2 SMNVEV (reference sequence). The CDR3 runs 14 residues. Positive selection with magnetic beads achieved the isolation of CD4+ and CD8+ cells, followed by a flow cytometry check of purity. TCRdb's table, derived via immunoSEQ multiplex PCR, lists solely in-frame clones and lacks some. Of roughly 15,000 clones listed, about 83% are singletons. This chain uses TRBV27 with TRBJ2-7; 7 bases are shared with TRBD1. The source is an adult with rheumatoid arthritis. Sequenced: CD8+ T cells sorted from blood. The CDR3 DNA reads as TGTGCCAGCAGTTCGCTTGGACAGGACTACGAGCAGTACTTC. Translating it yields CASSSLGQDYEQYF.